The 2 T cell receptor beta chains below all came from one sample that was sequenced in a study of T cells in Graves' hyperthyroidism and ophthalmopathy. The TCR beta CDR3 regions underwent amplification using RNA transcripts as the source. The HTBI primer set drove a first-round RT-PCR of the TCR CDR3. TCRdb analysed the multiplex PCR reads with MiXCR anew, one entry per CDR3 protein. The sample carries around 300,000 distinct CDR3 sequences, more than 11% recorded once. Sequenced material: blood. Every receptor here comes from a woman aged 25 to 39 with Graves' hyperthyroidism.

This clonotype was counted many times. The chain uses TRBV2 and TRBJ2-1, with D perhaps TRBD2 (6 bases). V was cut by 3 bases and J by 0 bases, with 18 bases left in between. The germline V gene encodes CDR1 SNHLY and CDR2 FYNNEI. This CDR3 region has 18 residues. The CDR3 loop reads CASSDAIFGGYSYNEQFF. CDR3 bases: TGTGCCAGCAGTGATGCAATATTCGGGGGTTACTCCTACAATGAGCAGTTCTTC. Supplemented by reference TRBV2 and TRBJ2-1, the full variable domain reads EPEVTQTPSHQVTQMGQEVILRCVPISNHLYFYWYRQILGQKVEFLVSFYNNEISEKSEIFDDQFSVERPDGSNFTLKIRSTKLEDSAMYFCASSDAIFGGYSYNEQFFGPGTRLTVL.

This clonotype was detected ten times or more. This chain uses TRBV2 with TRBJ1-1; no clear D. Germline CDR1 is SNHLY and CDR2 is FYNNEI. There are 14 residues in the CDR3. With 6 bases removed from V and 1 base from J, the gap between germline ends came to 12 bases. CDR3 sequence: CASRETGQNTEAFF. For the CDR3, the DNA is TGTGCCAGCAGGGAAACCGGGCAGAACACTGAAGCTTTCTTT. Drawing the rest from reference TRBV2 and TRBJ1-1, the complete variable domain is EPEVTQTPSHQVTQMGQEVILRCVPISNHLYFYWYRQILGQKVEFLVSFYNNEISEKSEIFDDQFSVERPDGSNFTLKIRSTKLEDSAMYFCASRETGQNTEAFFGQGTRLTVV.